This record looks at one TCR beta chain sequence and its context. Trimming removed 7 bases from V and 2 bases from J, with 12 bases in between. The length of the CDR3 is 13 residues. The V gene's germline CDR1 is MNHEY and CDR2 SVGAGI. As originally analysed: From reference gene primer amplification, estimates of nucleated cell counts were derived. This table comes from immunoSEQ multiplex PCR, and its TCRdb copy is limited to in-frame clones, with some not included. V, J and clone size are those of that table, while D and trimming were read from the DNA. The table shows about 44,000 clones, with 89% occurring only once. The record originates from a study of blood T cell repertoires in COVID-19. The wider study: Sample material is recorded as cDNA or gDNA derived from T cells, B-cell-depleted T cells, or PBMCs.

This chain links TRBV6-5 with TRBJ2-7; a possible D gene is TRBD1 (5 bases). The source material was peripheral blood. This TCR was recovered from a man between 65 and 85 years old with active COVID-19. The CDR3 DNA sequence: TGTGCCAGCAAGGGAAGGGGCCCCTACGAGCAGTACTTC. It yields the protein CASKGRGPYEQYF.